Below, 14 T cell receptor beta chains from the same sample are listed, as sequenced in a study of blood T cell repertoires in COVID-19 (dated by TCRdb to the early 2020s). Libraries came from the immunoSEQ multiplex PCR assay. TCRdb retrieved this table from immuneACCESS and kept in-frame rearrangements only. Not all clones are present; in checked studies, unresolved V genes account for under half, and no reason is known for the remainder. For this sample there are about 26,000 clones; about 90% appear just once. The biggest ten clones account for roughly 2.8% of the sample. Sequenced sample: peripheral blood. These receptors were taken from a human donor in a cohort sampled during active COVID-19.

This chain connects TRBV20-1 to TRBJ2-7, with 8 nucleotides matching TRBD1. Trimming took 3 bases from V and 3 from J; bases not matched to a gene: 7. Germline CDR1 DFQATT, CDR2 SNEGSKA (reference sequence). The CDR3 is made up of 14 amino acids. Written as DNA, the CDR3 is TGCAGTGCTAGTCGGGCAGGGGGCTTCTACGAGCAGTACTTC. Amino acid sequence: CSASRAGGFYEQYF.

V and J are TRBV5-6 and TRBJ2-3; 12 bases agree with TRBD2. V gave up 4 bases and J gave up 7 bases; unmatched junction bases: 7. This CDR3 has 15 residues. Germline loops: CDR1 SGHDT, CDR2 YYEEEE. CDR3 bases: TGTGCCAGCAGCAATGGACTAGCGGGGTTCAATACGCAGTATTTT. Protein: CASSNGLAGFNTQYF.

V is TRBV21-1 and J is TRBJ1-2. TRBV21-1 is assigned pseudogene status. This CDR3 has 16 amino acids. CDR3 sequence: CASVGEVRDRNYGYTF. The CDR3 DNA reads as TGTGCCAGCGTGGGGGAGGTCCGGGACCGTAACTATGGCTACACCTTC.

This clone turned up a few times. The J gene is TRBJ2-2, the V gene TRBV7-9; D unclear. CDR3 size: 14 residues. The germline V gene has CDR1 SEHNR and CDR2 FQNEAQ (reference sequence). Between the trimmed V and J ends, which lost 3 bases and 3 bases, there was a span of 8 bases. The CDR3 region is CASSFFSYTGELFF. DNA for the CDR3: TGTGCCAGCAGCTTCTTCTCTTACACCGGGGAGCTGTTTTTT. The whole variable domain, filled in from reference TRBV7-9 and TRBJ2-2, reads DTGVSQNPRHKITKRGQNVTFRCDPISEHNRLYWYRQTLGQGPEFLTYFQNEAQLEKSRLLSDRFSAERPKGSFSTLEIQRTEQGDSAMYLCASSFFSYTGELFFGEGSRLTVL.

The chain links TRBV28 to TRBJ2-3; TRBD2 matches 11 bases. V trimming: 5 bases; J trimming: 4 bases; junction bases outside the gene matches: 8. There are 16 residues in the CDR3. Germline-derived CDR1 and CDR2 are MDHEN and SYDVKM. This CDR3 reads CASSLILAGGADTQYF. Here the CDR3 DNA reads TGTGCCAGCAGTCTCATATTAGCGGGAGGGGCAGATACGCAGTATTTT.

CDR3 coding DNA: TGTGCCAGCAGCCATGGGGCGGGGATAGCAGATACGCAGTATTTT. This encodes CASSHGAGIADTQYF. The chain carries TRBV7-9 and TRBJ2-3; D might be TRBD2 (6 bases). Trimming removed 5 bases at V and 4 bases at J, with 16 bases between. Germline V gene sequence: CDR1 SEHNR, CDR2 FQNEAQ (reference sequence). This CDR3 has 15 amino acids.

The rearrangement links TRBV7-9 to TRBJ2-7, with TRBD2 identical over 13 bases. Germline trimming cut 5 bases from V and 4 bases from J; bases unmatched to any gene: 2. CDR3 length: 14 amino acids. The germline CDR1 and CDR2 sequences are SEHNR and FQNEAQ (reference sequence). The CDR3 here is CASSPGLAGYEQYF. The CDR3 coding sequence is TGTGCCAGCAGCCCGGGACTAGCGGGGTACGAGCAGTACTTC. Full variable domain (missing parts from reference TRBV7-9 and TRBJ2-7): DTGVSQNPRHKITKRGQNVTFRCDPISEHNRLYWYRQTLGQGPEFLTYFQNEAQLEKSRLLSDRFSAERPKGSFSTLEIQRTEQGDSAMYLCASSPGLAGYEQYFGPGTRLTVT.

This clone came up once. The genes are TRBV28 and TRBJ2-1; 10 bases fit TRBD2. This CDR3 contains 13 residues. CDR1 MDHEN and CDR2 SYDVKM come from the germline V gene. V trimming: 5 bases; J trimming: 12 bases; junction bases outside the gene matches: 7. CDR3 in DNA: TGTGCCAGCAGTCCACCTAGCGGGAGCCGGCAGTTCTTC. The encoded protein is CASSPPSGSRQFF.

The V call is TRBV3-1 (or the pseudogene TRBV3-2), the J call TRBJ2-1, with a possible D match to TRBD2 (7 bases). The CDR3 length is 12 residues. Trimming pared 5 bases from V and 8 bases from J, leaving 10 bases between. Germline CDR1 is LGHDT and CDR2 is YNNKEL (reference sequence). The CDR3 here is CASSWGGDEQFF. CDR3 in DNA: TGTGCCAGCAGCTGGGGGGGCGATGAGCAGTTCTTC.

The chain combines TRBV19 with TRBJ1-2; TRBD1 is a possible D gene (5 bases). V lost 3 bases and J lost 4, with 12 bases in between. The CDR3 consists of 14 residues. From germline, CDR1 is LNHDA and CDR2 SQIVND (reference sequence). The CDR3 coding sequence is TGTGCCAGTAGTATCCAGGGTGGCAGCTATGGCTACACCTTC. Residues: CASSIQGGSYGYTF.

The chain is built from TRBV18 and TRBJ2-5; D uncertain. Per germline, CDR1 KGHSH and CDR2 LQKENI. The V end was cut by 0 bases, the J end by 3 bases, with 2 bases between. CDR3 size: 12 residues. DNA for the CDR3: TGTGCCAGCTCACCACCCAAAGAGACCCAGTACTTC. Protein product: CASSPPKETQYF.

The chain links TRBV5-3 to TRBJ1-2; no definite D call. TRBV5-3 is an ORF, with its function uncertain. The ends were cut back, 2 bases at V and 9 bases at J, with 14 bases in the middle. The CDR3 has 13 amino acids. CDR3 sequence reads: CARSFPGLRCYTF. CDR3 nucleotides: TGTGCCAGAAGCTTCCCGGGTTTAAGATGCTACACCTTC.

The chain employs TRBV4-2 and TRBJ2-6, with TRBD1 matching over 8 bases. The CDR3 loop spans 18 amino acids. Losses at the gene ends were 1 base for V and 0 bases for J; bases not matched to a gene: 5. Germline CDR1 and CDR2: LGHNA and YNFKEQ. The CDR3 bases are TGTGCCAGCAGCCAAGCCCCCGGGACAGGCTCTGGGGCCAACGTCCTGACTTTC. It translates to CASSQAPGTGSGANVLTF.

This chain uses TRBV19 with TRBJ1-1; maybe TRBD1 (6 bases). CDR3 length: 13 residues. Trimming pared 10 bases from V and 11 bases from J, leaving 23 bases between. Germline loops: CDR1 LNHDA, CDR2 SQIVND (reference sequence). In DNA, the CDR3 is TGTGCCACCCGGGGAATGGGGGCTTCGGCGGCTTTCTTT. This encodes CATRGMGASAAFF.